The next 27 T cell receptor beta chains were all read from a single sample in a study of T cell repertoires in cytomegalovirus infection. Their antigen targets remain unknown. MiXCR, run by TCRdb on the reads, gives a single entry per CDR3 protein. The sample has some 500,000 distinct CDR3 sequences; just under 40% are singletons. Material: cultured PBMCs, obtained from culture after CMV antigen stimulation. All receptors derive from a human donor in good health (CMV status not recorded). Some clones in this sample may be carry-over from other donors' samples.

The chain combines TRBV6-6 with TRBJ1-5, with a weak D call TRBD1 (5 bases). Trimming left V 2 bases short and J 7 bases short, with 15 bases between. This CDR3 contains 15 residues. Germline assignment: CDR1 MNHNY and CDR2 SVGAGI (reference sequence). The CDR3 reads CASSYRAGGGQPQHF. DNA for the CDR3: TGTGCCAGCAGTTACCGCGCGGGGGGAGGACAGCCCCAGCATTTT.

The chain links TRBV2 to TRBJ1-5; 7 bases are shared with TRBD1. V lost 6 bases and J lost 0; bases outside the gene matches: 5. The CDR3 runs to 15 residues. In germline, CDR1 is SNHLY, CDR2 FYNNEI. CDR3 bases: TGTGCCAGCAGCGAGGGACAGAGTAGCAATCAGCCCCAGCATTTT. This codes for CASSEGQSSNQPQHF.

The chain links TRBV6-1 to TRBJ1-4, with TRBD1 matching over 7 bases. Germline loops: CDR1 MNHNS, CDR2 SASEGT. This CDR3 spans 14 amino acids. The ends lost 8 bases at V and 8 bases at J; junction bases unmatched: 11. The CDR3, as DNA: TGTGCCAGCGGGCGCGACAGGGAGGGCGAAAAACTGTTTTTT. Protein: CASGRDREGEKLFF.

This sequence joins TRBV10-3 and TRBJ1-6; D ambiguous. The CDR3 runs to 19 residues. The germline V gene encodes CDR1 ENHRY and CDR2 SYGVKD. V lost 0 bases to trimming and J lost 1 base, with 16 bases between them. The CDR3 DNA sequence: TGTGCCATCAGTGAGTCCCGGGGTGCGGGAGCATCCTATAATTCACCCCTCCACTTT. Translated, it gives CAISESRGAGASYNSPLHF.

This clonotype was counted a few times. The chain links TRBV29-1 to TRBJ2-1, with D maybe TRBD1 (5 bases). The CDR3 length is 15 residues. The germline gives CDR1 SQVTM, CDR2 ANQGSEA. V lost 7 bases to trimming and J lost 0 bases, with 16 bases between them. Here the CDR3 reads CSAKGAESSYNEQFF. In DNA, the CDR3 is TGCAGCGCCAAAGGGGCCGAGAGCTCCTACAATGAGCAGTTCTTC.

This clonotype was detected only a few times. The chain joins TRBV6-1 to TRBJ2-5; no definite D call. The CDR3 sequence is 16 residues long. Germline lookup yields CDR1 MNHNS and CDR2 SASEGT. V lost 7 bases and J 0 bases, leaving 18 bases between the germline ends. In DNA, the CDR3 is TGTGCCAGCAATTTTTTGGCCGATGCGTACCAAGAGACCCAGTACTTC. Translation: CASNFLADAYQETQYF.

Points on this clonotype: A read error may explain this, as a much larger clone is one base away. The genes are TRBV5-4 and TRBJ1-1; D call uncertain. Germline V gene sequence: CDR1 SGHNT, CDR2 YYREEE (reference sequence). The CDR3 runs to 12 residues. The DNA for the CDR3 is TGTGCCAGCAGCTTTAGGAACAGTGAAGCTTTCTTT. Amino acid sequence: CASSFRNSEAFF.

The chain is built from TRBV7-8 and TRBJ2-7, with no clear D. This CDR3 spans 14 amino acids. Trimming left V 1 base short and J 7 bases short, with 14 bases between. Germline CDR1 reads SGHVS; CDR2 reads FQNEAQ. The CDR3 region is CASSLGRLSGEQYF. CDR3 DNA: TGTGCCAGCAGCTTAGGACGCCTATCTGGGGAGCAGTACTTC.

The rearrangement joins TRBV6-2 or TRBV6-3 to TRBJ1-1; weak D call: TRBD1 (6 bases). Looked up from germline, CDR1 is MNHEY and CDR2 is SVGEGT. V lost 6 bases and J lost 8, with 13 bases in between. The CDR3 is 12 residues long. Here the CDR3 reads CASSRVDREAFF. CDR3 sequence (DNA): TGTGCCAGCAGCAGGGTGGACAGAGAAGCTTTCTTT.

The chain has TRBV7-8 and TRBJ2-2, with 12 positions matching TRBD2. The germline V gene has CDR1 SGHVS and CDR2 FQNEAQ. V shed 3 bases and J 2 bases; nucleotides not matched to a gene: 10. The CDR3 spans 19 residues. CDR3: CASSFPKTSGGPNTGELFF. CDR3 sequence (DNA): TGTGCCAGCAGCTTCCCTAAGACTAGCGGGGGCCCCAACACCGGGGAGCTGTTTTTT.

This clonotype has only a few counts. The CDR3 is CASSPGGTSARSNEQFF. CDR3 coding DNA: TGTGCCAGCTCACCAGGGGGGACTAGCGCCCGCTCCAATGAGCAGTTCTTC. This chain connects TRBV18 to TRBJ2-1; TRBD2 agrees at 10 bases. The length of the CDR3 is 17 residues. CDR1 and CDR2 from the germline V gene are KGHSH and LQKENI. After removal of 2 bases from V and 6 bases from J, the junction contained 10 bases not matched to a gene.

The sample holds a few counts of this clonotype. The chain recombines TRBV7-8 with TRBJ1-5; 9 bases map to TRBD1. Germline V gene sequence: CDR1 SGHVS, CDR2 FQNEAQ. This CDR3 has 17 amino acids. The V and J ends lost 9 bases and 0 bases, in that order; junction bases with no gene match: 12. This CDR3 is CASYRDRVLSSNQPQHF. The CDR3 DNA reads TGTGCCAGTTACCGGGACAGGGTCCTTTCTAGCAATCAGCCCCAGCATTTT.

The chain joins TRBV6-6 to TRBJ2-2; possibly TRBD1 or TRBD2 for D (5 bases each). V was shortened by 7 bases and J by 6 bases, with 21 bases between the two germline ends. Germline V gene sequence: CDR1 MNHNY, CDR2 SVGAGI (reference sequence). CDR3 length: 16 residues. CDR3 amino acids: CASTHWGPGTPGELFF. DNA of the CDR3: TGTGCCAGCACCCACTGGGGACCGGGGACCCCCGGGGAGCTGTTTTTT.

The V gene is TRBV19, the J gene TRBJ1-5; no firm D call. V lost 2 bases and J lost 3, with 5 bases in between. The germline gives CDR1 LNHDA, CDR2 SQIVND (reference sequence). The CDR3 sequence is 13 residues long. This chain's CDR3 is CASSITDNQPQHF. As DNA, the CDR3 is TGTGCCAGTAGTATAACAGACAATCAGCCCCAGCATTTT.

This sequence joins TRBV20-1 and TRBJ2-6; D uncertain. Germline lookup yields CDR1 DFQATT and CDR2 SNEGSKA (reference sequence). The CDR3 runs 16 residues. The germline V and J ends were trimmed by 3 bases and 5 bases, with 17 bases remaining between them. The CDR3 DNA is TGCAGTGCTAGTTCGGGTCCCCCGGCTCGGGCCAACGTCCTGACTTTC. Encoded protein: CSASSGPPARANVLTF.

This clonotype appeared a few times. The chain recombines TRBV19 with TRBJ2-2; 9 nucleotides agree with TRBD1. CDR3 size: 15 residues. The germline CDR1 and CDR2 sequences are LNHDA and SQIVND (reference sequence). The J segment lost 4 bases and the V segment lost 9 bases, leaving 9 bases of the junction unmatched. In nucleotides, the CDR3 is TGTGCCAGCGCTCCCGGGACAGGGTTCACCGGGGAGCTGTTTTTT. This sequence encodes CASAPGTGFTGELFF.

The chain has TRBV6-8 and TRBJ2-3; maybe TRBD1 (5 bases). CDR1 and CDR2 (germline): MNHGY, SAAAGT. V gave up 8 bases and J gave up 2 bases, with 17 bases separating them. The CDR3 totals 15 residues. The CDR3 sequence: CASLGLQGLTDTQYF. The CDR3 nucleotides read TGTGCCAGCCTAGGGCTCCAGGGTCTCACAGATACGCAGTATTTT.

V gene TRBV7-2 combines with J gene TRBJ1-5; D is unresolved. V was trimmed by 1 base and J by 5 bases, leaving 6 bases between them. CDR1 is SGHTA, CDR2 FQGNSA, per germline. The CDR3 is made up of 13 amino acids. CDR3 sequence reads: CASSLGFDQPQHF. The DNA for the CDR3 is TGTGCCAGCAGCTTAGGGTTCGATCAGCCCCAGCATTTT.

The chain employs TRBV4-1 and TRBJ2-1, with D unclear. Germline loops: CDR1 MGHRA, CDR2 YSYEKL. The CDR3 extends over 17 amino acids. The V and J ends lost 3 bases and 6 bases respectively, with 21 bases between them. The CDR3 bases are TGCGCCAGCAGCCAGGGTAAATTGGGTTTTAATCTCAATGAGCAGTTCTTC. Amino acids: CASSQGKLGFNLNEQFF.

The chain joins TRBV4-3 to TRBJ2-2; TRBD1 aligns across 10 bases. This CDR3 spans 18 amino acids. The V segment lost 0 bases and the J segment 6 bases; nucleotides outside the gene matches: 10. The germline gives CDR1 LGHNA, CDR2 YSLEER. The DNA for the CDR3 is TGCGCCAGCAGCCAAGATGGGAGTGGGACAGGGGTGCCCGGGGAGCTGTTTTTT. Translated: CASSQDGSGTGVPGELFF.

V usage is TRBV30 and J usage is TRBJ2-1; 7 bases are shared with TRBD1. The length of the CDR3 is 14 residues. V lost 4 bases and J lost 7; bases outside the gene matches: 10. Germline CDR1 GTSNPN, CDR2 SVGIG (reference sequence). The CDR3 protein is CAWTLGAGGNEQFF. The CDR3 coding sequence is TGTGCCTGGACTTTGGGGGCAGGGGGTAATGAGCAGTTCTTC.

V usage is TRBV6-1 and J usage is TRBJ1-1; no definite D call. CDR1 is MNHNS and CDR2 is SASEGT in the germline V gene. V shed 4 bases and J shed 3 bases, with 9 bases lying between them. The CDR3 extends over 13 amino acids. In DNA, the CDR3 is TGTGCCAGCAGTGTAAATGGGGACACTGAAGCTTTCTTT. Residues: CASSVNGDTEAFF.

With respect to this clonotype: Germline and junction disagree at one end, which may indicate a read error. The CDR3 region is CASSIRDYKQYF. CDR3 nucleotides: TGTGCCAGCAGCATTCGGGACTACAAGCAGTACTTC. The J gene is TRBJ2-7, the V gene TRBV11-2; 7 bases agree with TRBD2. Germline CDR1 and CDR2: SGHAT and FQNNGV. This CDR3 is built from 12 residues.

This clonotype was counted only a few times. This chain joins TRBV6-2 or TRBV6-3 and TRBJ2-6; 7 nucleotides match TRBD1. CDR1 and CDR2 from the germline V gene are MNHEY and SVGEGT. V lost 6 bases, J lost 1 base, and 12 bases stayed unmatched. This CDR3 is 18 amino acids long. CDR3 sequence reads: CASSPRTGAISGANVLTF. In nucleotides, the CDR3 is TGTGCCAGCAGCCCCAGGACAGGTGCTATATCTGGGGCCAACGTCCTGACTTTC.

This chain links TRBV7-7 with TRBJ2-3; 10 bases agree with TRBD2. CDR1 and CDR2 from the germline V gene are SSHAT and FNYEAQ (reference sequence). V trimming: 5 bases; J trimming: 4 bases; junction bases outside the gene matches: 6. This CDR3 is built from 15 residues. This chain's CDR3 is CASSPSGGAPDTQYF. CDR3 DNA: TGTGCCAGCAGCCCAAGCGGGGGGGCCCCAGATACGCAGTATTTT.

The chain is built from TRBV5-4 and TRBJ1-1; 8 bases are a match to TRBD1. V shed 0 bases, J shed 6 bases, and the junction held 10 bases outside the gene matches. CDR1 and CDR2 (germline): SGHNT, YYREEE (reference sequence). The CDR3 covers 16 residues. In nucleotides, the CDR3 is TGTGCCAGCAGCTTGGCCCCGGGACAGGCGCCCGCTGAAGCTTTCTTT. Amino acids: CASSLAPGQAPAEAFF.

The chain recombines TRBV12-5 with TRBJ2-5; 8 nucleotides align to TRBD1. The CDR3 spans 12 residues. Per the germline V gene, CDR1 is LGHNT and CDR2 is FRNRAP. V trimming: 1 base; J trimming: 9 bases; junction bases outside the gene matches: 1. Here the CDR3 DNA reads TGTGCTAGTGGTTTGGGACAGGGGCCCCAGTACTTC. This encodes CASGLGQGPQYF.